Included here is one T cell receptor (beta chain) sequence, with context. Other DNA sequences from this sample encode an identical CDR3 as well. The repertoire was sequenced with immunoSEQ multiplex PCR; TCRdb's copy has only in-frame clones and lacks some. The sample includes around 250,000 clones, around 80% of them seen just once. This sample is drawn from a study of control samples from healthy donors and cancer patients. The germline CDR1 and CDR2 sequences are MRHNA and SNTAGT. This CDR3 is 15 amino acids long. Trimming removed 4 bases from V and 3 bases from J, with 13 bases in between. This rearrangement joins TRBV6-4 to TRBJ1-5; possibly TRBD1 for D (6 bases). What was sequenced was PBMCs. The TCR comes from a woman aged 60 to 75 with lung cancer. CDR3 in DNA: TGTGCCAGCAGTGGGGGGGCGGGGGTCAATCAGCCCCAGCATTTT. It codes for CASSGGAGVNQPQHF.